This entry lists 8 T cell receptor beta chains sequenced from one sample in a study of cytomegalovirus exposure and HLA in healthy donors (dated by TCRdb to 2015 to 2018). Library method: the immunoSEQ multiplex PCR assay. For the multiplex PCR, a mixture combining 60 forward primers for TCR Vbeta segments and 13 reverse primers for TCR Jbeta segments was used. As stored in TCRdb, this immuneACCESS dataset retains in-frame rearrangements with V and J assigned. A fraction of the clones does not appear; measured against another copy, unresolved V genes explain less than half of the discrepancy, and the remainder lacks a known reason. A total of roughly 180,000 clones appear in this sample, over 70% of them only once. The top ten constitute approximately 1.5% of the sample. Input material: PBMCs. All receptors come from a woman younger than 45 in good health and CMV-seropositive.

V usage is TRBV6-5 and J usage is TRBJ2-1, with 7 bases identical to TRBD2. CDR1 is MNHEY, CDR2 SVGAGI, per germline. The J segment lost 7 bases and the V segment lost 8 bases, leaving 5 bases of the junction unmatched. The CDR3 sequence is 12 residues long. In nucleotides, the CDR3 is TGTGCCAGCTCCTGGGAGGGGAATGAGCAGTTCTTC. Residues: CASSWEGNEQFF.

The chain couples TRBV4-1 to TRBJ2-2; TRBD1 aligns across 12 bases. This CDR3 is 20 amino acids long. Germline V gives CDR1 MGHRA, CDR2 YSYEKL. Trimming cost V 0 bases and J 7 bases; bases outside gene matches: 15. The CDR3 DNA sequence: TGCGCCAGCAGCCAAGATCGAGGGCGGGACAGGGGGCGAGGGGACGGGGAGCTGTTTTTT. This gives the protein CASSQDRGRDRGRGDGELFF.

The chain carries TRBV28 and TRBJ2-5; possibly TRBD1 for D (6 bases). V lost 8 bases and J 2 bases, leaving 12 bases between the germline ends. The CDR3 runs to 13 residues. CDR1 and CDR2 from the germline V gene are MDHEN and SYDVKM. CDR3 loop: CASVTGIQETQYF. Here the CDR3 DNA reads TGTGCCAGCGTTACAGGGATACAAGAGACCCAGTACTTC.

The chain combines TRBV11-2 with TRBJ1-5; D gene unclear. The CDR3 consists of 13 residues. Germline lookup yields CDR1 SGHAT and CDR2 FQNNGV. V lost 6 bases and J 7 bases, leaving 13 bases between the germline ends. For the CDR3, the DNA is TGTGCCAGCAGTCCAATAGCCGGCCAGCCCCAGCATTTT. Amino acid sequence: CASSPIAGQPQHF.

The chain recombines TRBV28 with TRBJ1-2; D gene unclear. From germline, CDR1 is MDHEN and CDR2 SYDVKM. The CDR3 is 14 amino acids. V lost 6 bases and J 5 bases, leaving 16 bases between the germline ends. In DNA form, the CDR3 reads TGTGCCAGCAGCCCTGGCGGGGTGGAATATGGCTACACCTTC. Translating it yields CASSPGGVEYGYTF.

The chain links TRBV27 to TRBJ1-6; 9 bases align to TRBD1. V lost 5 bases to trimming and J lost 10 bases; unmatched junction nucleotides: 9. The CDR3 is 15 amino acids. The germline V gene encodes CDR1 MNHEY and CDR2 SMNVEV (reference sequence). The CDR3 region has the DNA TGTGCCAGCAGTCCCGACAGGGGGAGTGGCTCACCCCTCCACTTT. It codes for CASSPDRGSGSPLHF.

This chain links TRBV9 with TRBJ1-5; D might be TRBD1 (5 bases). This CDR3 comprises 15 residues. Germline CDR1 and CDR2: SGDLS and YYNGEE. Trimming stripped 0 bases from V and 7 bases from J, with 14 bases between. The CDR3 DNA reads as TGTGCCAGCAGCGTAGACGGGACTCCGGAACAGCCCCAGCATTTT. Protein product: CASSVDGTPEQPQHF.

This chain uses TRBV14 with TRBJ2-3, with TRBD1 identical over 8 bases. Germline V gene sequence: CDR1 SGHDN, CDR2 FVKESK. The junction had 4 bases not matched to a gene; V was cut back by 0 bases and J by 5 bases. This CDR3 is 15 amino acids long. As DNA, the CDR3 is TGTGCCAGCAGCCAAGACAGGGGGCTTATAGATACGCAGTATTTT. The encoded protein is CASSQDRGLIDTQYF.